This TCR beta chain was retrieved from a study of prognosis after radiotherapy for stage I lung cancer (dated by TCRdb to the early 2020s). For the wider study: About 20 stage I NSCLC patients were enrolled in Nanjing, China, between early 2018 and January 2019. Tumor histology was squamous cell carcinoma in several patients and adenocarcinoma in approximately 11. Fourteen patients had newly diagnosed primary stage I lung tumors, and five had oligometastatic NSCLC after surgical resection of the primary tumor. Distant metastases were developed by four of the 19 patients after SBRT, at a median of about 7 months, whereas no significant progression was observed in the other 15 patients. Peripheral blood TCR beta repertoires were profiled in stage I NSCLC patients before and after stereotactic body radiotherapy, and the repertoires were related to distant failure. SBRT was given in 3 to 5 fractions with a biologically effective dose of at least 100 Gy, using image-guided IMRT or VMAT. Every patient was regarded as medically inoperable, because of comorbidities in 11 to 13 cases and refusal of surgery in roughly 7 cases. For each of the roughly 20 patients, one blood sample was taken before SBRT and one after, so the study sequenced some 40 samples in total. In every patient, SBRT was given without any concurrent therapy. Ages in the cohort of approximately 13 men and a handful of women ranged from roughly 50 to 85 years, with a median of 74. Broader findings and caveats from the paper: The study was limited by its small cohort and short follow-up, and the findings require independent validation. After SBRT, the count of unique TCR clones dropped from a median of roughly 10,000 beforehand to nearly 7,000 afterward (Wilcoxon paired P=0.011). Post-SBRT Shannon entropy and its change from baseline were lower in patients who developed distant metastases; baseline Shannon entropy was not associated with metastases. Differences by metastasis status were reportedly seen in TRBV and TRBJ usage frequencies, involving two V genes at baseline and, after SBRT, several V genes and two J genes. No adjustment for multiple comparisons was applied to any of the reported P values. Whether the expanded TCR clones were tumor-specific was not determined.

The TCR beta CDR3 region was amplified from genomic DNA by two rounds of multiplex PCR. The first PCR round used primers specific to each TRBV and TRBJ gene, with sequences filed in Chinese patent CN105087789A. Universal primers were used in the second round of PCR. The Roche High Pure PCR Template Preparation Kit was used to extract genomic DNA from frozen PBMCs. Paired-end sequencing with 151 bp reads was performed on the libraries using an Illumina HiSeq 3000. In the source study's methods: CutAdapt was used to remove raw reads lacking the multiplex PCR primer sequences. Using PEAR, the high-quality paired reads were merged into contigs. By aligning each contig to reference sequences, MiXCR assigned the TRB V, D and J gene segments to that contig. CDR3 sequences were clustered by base quality and sequence similarity to remove sequencing errors. Diversity was calculated as Shannon entropy divided by the natural log of the number of productive TCR sequences. Clonality was defined as one minus Shannon entropy divided by the natural log of the number of unique clonotypes. The Youden index of ROC curves was used to select progression-free survival cut-offs for repertoire metrics, and analyses were performed in R 3.5.3. TCRdb reworked the public reads: Q25 trimming with fastp, MiXCR clone assembly, productive beta chains retained. Under each unique CDR3 protein, matching rows form one entry showing the most common genes and DNA. Here the V and J calls rest on TCRdb's processing, not on the authors' analysis. This sample has about 8,500 distinct CDR3 sequences in its table, and 62% of those were observed once. The ten largest clones take up 15% to 20% of the sample.

The junction shows trimming of 3 bases on V and 4 bases on J, and the gene matches do not reach 3 bases of it. Including cysteine and phenylalanine, the CDR3 has 14 amino acids. The CDR3 DNA has 42 bases and is translated from base 1. For CDR1 and CDR2, the germline V gene lists MNHNS and SASEGT. No patient had a history of other malignancies or prior chemotherapy or radiotherapy, and all had node-negative disease on CT and PET/CT. At each of the two time points, 5.5 to 6 milliliters of peripheral venous blood were collected into EDTA tubes. Ficoll-Paque Plus density-gradient centrifugation was used to isolate PBMCs. Right after collection, samples were kept at -80 degrees C until analysis. This clonotype is medium-sized (0.01 to 0.1%). Its antigen is currently not known. The record has no base qualities; no much larger clone is one base away.

The sequenced sample was PBMCs, obtained before or after stereotactic body radiation therapy (not recorded which). The sequence was obtained from a donor over 45 with non-small cell lung cancer. The chain couples TRBV6-1 to TRBJ2-3; 8 bases in between match TRBD2. The bases are TGTGCCAGCAGTGAGCGGGAGGTGTCAGATACGCAGTATTTT. Translated, it reads CASSEREVSDTQYF.